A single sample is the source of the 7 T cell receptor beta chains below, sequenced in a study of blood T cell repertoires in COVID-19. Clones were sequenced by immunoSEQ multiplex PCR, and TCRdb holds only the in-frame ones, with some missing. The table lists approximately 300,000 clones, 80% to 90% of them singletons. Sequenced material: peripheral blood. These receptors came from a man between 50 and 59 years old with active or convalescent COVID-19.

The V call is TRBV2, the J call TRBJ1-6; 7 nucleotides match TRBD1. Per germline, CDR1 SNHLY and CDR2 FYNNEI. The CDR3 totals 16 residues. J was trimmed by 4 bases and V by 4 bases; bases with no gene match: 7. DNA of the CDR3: TGTGCCAGCAGTGTGTCAGGGGGAAGGTATAATTCACCCCTCCACTTT. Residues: CASSVSGGRYNSPLHF.

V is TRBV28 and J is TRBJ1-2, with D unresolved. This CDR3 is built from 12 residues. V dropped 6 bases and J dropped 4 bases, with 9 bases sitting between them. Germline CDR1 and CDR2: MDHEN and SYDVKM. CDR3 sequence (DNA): TGTGCCAGCAGCCGTGCGGCCTATGGCTACACCTTC. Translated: CASSRAAYGYTF.

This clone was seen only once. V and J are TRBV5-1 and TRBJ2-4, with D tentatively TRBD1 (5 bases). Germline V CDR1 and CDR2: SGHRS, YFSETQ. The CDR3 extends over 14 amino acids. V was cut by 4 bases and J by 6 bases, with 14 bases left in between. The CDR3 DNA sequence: TGCGCCAGCAGCAACGGCAGGGCCGGAAACATTCAGTACTTC. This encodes CASSNGRAGNIQYF.

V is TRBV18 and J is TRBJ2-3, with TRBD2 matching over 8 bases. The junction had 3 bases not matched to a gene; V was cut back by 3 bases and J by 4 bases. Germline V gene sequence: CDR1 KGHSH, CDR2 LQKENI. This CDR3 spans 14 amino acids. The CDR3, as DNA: TGTGCCAGCTCACCTCGGGAGGGATCAGATACGCAGTATTTT. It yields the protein CASSPREGSDTQYF.

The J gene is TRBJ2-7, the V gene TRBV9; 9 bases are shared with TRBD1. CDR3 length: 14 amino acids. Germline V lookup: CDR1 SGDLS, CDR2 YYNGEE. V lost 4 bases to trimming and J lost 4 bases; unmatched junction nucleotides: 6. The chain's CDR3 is CASSRGQGAYEQYF. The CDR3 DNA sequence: TGTGCCAGCAGCCGGGGACAGGGCGCATACGAGCAGTACTTC.

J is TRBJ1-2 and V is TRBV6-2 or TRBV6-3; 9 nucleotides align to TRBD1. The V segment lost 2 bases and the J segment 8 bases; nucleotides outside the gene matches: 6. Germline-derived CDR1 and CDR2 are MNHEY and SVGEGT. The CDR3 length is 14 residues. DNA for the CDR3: TGTGCCAGCAGTTACGCGGGACAGGGACTAGGCTACACCTTC. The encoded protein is CASSYAGQGLGYTF.

The CDR3 protein is CASSQQGAGNTIYF. The CDR3 DNA sequence: TGTGCCAGCAGCCAACAGGGGGCTGGAAACACCATATATTTT. The rearrangement links TRBV4-2 to TRBJ1-3; TRBD1 aligns across 7 bases. The CDR3 extends over 14 amino acids. CDR1 is LGHNA and CDR2 is YNFKEQ in the germline V gene. V gave up 2 bases and J gave up 2 bases; unmatched junction bases: 0.